This T cell receptor beta chain was found in a study of control samples from healthy donors and cancer patients. Germline V CDR1 and CDR2: MGHRA, YSYEKL. V shed 3 bases and J 9 bases; nucleotides not matched to a gene: 12. The CDR3 is made up of 17 amino acids. Assay: immunoSEQ multiplex PCR; the TCRdb copy retains only in-frame clones and omits some. The data show approximately 210,000 clones, over 80% seen once. V usage is TRBV4-1 and J usage is TRBJ2-1, with 12 bases aligning to TRBD2. This sequence originates from a man aged 30 to 45 in good health. The sequenced material came from blood. CDR3 residues: CASSQGLLAGGRSEQFF. The CDR3 bases are TGCGCCAGCAGCCAGGGGCTTCTAGCGGGGGGGCGGAGTGAGCAGTTCTTC.